A single sample is the source of the 13 T cell receptor beta chains below, sequenced in a study of blood T cell repertoires in COVID-19. The repertoire was sequenced with immunoSEQ multiplex PCR; TCRdb's copy has only in-frame clones and lacks some. The sample lists 140,000 or so clones; approximately 84% were seen once. Sequencing was carried out using peripheral blood. The receptors were sampled from a human donor with acute or convalescent COVID-19. The donor label of this sample is uncertain.

This clone has only one observation. The CDR3 protein is CASSVTGKNTEAFF. The CDR3 DNA sequence: TGTGCCAGCAGTGTTACAGGGAAAAACACTGAAGCTTTCTTT. This chain joins TRBV2 and TRBJ1-1, with D perhaps matching TRBD1 (6 bases). Per the germline V gene, CDR1 is SNHLY and CDR2 is FYNNEI. V was clipped by 4 bases and J by 2 bases, with 11 bases between them. This CDR3 is built from 14 residues.

This chain joins TRBV27 and TRBJ1-5, with D possibly TRBD1 on 6 matching bases. The CDR3 extends over 15 amino acids. V was shortened by 3 bases and J by 3 bases, with 12 bases between the two germline ends. In germline, CDR1 is MNHEY, CDR2 SMNVEV (reference sequence). CDR3 nucleotides: TGTGCCAGCAGTTTCTCCAGGGGCACCAATCAGCCCCAGCATTTT. Translating gives CASSFSRGTNQPQHF.

V and J are TRBV7-9 and TRBJ2-1, with no clear D. The CDR3 extends over 14 amino acids. V dropped 1 base and J dropped 1 base, with 5 bases sitting between them. Germline CDR1 is SEHNR and CDR2 is FQNEAQ (reference sequence). The DNA for the CDR3 is TGTGCCAGCAGCTTAGTCAGATCCTACAATGAGCAGTTCTTC. This gives the protein CASSLVRSYNEQFF. Filled out from reference TRBV7-9 and TRBJ2-1, the complete variable domain reads DTGVSQNPRHKITKRGQNVTFRCDPISEHNRLYWYRQTLGQGPEFLTYFQNEAQLEKSRLLSDRFSAERPKGSFSTLEIQRTEQGDSAMYLCASSLVRSYNEQFFGPGTRLTVL.

The chain recombines TRBV19 with TRBJ2-1; 11 positions agree with TRBD2. This CDR3 comprises 18 residues. V dropped 5 bases and J dropped 6; count of bases not matched to a gene: 15. Germline CDR1 LNHDA, CDR2 SQIVND (reference sequence). The CDR3 spells CASSLRPPLAGAGNEQFF. The CDR3 DNA sequence: TGTGCCAGTAGTCTCCGCCCCCCACTAGCGGGAGCAGGCAATGAGCAGTTCTTC.

CDR3 nucleotides: TGTGCCAGTGGGGACACTGACACCGGGGAGCTGTTTTTT. This translates into CASGDTDTGELFF. V and J are TRBV2 and TRBJ2-2, with D perhaps matching TRBD1 (6 bases). Germline V gene lookup returns CDR1 SNHLY and CDR2 FYNNEI. CDR3 length: 13 amino acids. V dropped 9 bases and J dropped 3 bases, with 11 bases sitting between them.

This clone appeared a few times. The gene calls are TRBV4-1 and TRBJ1-2; a possible D gene is TRBD1 (6 bases). Germline V gene sequence: CDR1 MGHRA, CDR2 YSYEKL. The ends were cut back, 0 bases at V and 4 bases at J, with 12 bases in the middle. This CDR3 has 15 amino acids. The CDR3 reads CASSQDLGDTYGYTF. The CDR3 DNA reads TGCGCCAGCAGCCAAGATCTAGGGGACACCTATGGCTACACCTTC.

This clone was picked up one time. CDR3 loop: CASSGTGGVTDTQYF. CDR3 DNA sequence: TGTGCCAGCAGCGGGACAGGGGGAGTCACAGATACGCAGTATTTT. This chain uses TRBV6-5 with TRBJ2-3; TRBD1 aligns across 11 bases. There are 15 residues in the CDR3. Germline trimming cut 6 bases from V and 2 bases from J; bases unmatched to any gene: 4. Per germline, CDR1 MNHEY and CDR2 SVGAGI.

This clone was observed a handful of times. J is TRBJ1-3 and V is TRBV4-3; no definite D call. The CDR3 runs to 15 residues. Trimming took 4 bases from V and 0 from J, leaving 10 bases between them. Germline V gives CDR1 LGHNA, CDR2 YSLEER. The CDR3 nucleotides read TGCGCCAGCAGCCGAGCGGTGGACTCTGGAAACACCATATATTTT. Translating gives CASSRAVDSGNTIYF.

In its sample, this clone was seen a few times. The rearrangement joins TRBV6-5 to TRBJ2-3; 7 bases match TRBD1. The germline V gene has CDR1 MNHEY and CDR2 SVGAGI. The length of the CDR3 is 14 residues. The junction had 3 bases not matched to a gene; V was cut back by 6 bases and J by 0 bases. The CDR3 sequence: CASRRQGSTDTQYF. CDR3 DNA: TGTGCCAGCAGGAGACAGGGAAGCACAGATACGCAGTATTTT.

The chain recombines TRBV6-5 with TRBJ2-3; D possibly corresponds to TRBD2 (5 bases). The germline CDR1 and CDR2 sequences are MNHEY and SVGAGI. CDR3 length: 12 amino acids. V was clipped by 6 bases and J by 6 bases, with 10 bases between them. The CDR3, as DNA: TGTGCCAGCAGCCGTTCGGGGGATACGCAGTATTTT. This codes for CASSRSGDTQYF.

This chain links TRBV4-2 with TRBJ2-5; possibly TRBD2 for D (6 bases). Germline-derived CDR1 and CDR2 are LGHNA and YNFKEQ. The CDR3 loop spans 15 amino acids. The V and J ends lost 1 base and 2 bases respectively, with 11 bases between them. The CDR3, as DNA: TGTGCCAGCAGCCAAGCGGGGGATGTTCAAGAGACCCAGTACTTC. Protein sequence: CASSQAGDVQETQYF.

This chain connects TRBV18 to TRBJ1-1; possibly TRBD1 for D (6 bases). Trimming left V 0 bases short and J 4 bases short, with 12 bases between. CDR1 KGHSH and CDR2 LQKENI come from the germline V gene. This CDR3 has 15 amino acids. CDR3 nucleotides: TGTGCCAGCTCACCACCTCGGGGGGCGGGCACTGAAGCTTTCTTT. It translates to CASSPPRGAGTEAFF.

The genes are TRBV28 and TRBJ2-7, with 7 bases matching TRBD2. The CDR3 covers 13 residues. Trimming cost V 7 bases and J 7 bases; bases outside gene matches: 10. Germline V gene sequence: CDR1 MDHEN, CDR2 SYDVKM. The CDR3 sequence: CASNRAGVWEQYV. The CDR3 region has the DNA TGTGCCAGCAACCGGGCGGGGGTTTGGGAGCAGTACGTC.